What follows describes a single TCR beta chain. The repertoire was sequenced with immunoSEQ multiplex PCR; TCRdb's copy has only in-frame clones and lacks some. The sample shows about 57,000 clones, about nine tenths of them seen only once. This specimen belongs to a study of T cells in localized non-small cell lung cancer. V lost 4 bases and J 3 bases, leaving 12 bases between the germline ends. Germline lookup yields CDR1 LGHNA and CDR2 YSLEER. The CDR3 has 14 amino acids. This TCR derives from a man between 40 and 70 years old with stage I lung adenocarcinoma. The chain couples TRBV4-3 to TRBJ1-1; D may be TRBD1 (5 bases). The sequencing here drew on peripheral blood, taken before any cancer treatment. The CDR3 here is CASSPGRGYTEAFF. The CDR3 nucleotides read TGCGCCAGCAGCCCTGGGAGGGGCTACACTGAAGCTTTCTTT.